This T cell receptor (beta chain) stems from a study of CD8 T cells in ankylosing spondylitis. Study outcomes and limitations: Clones tied to disease were said to be significantly enriched in matched ankylosing spondylitis synovial fluid. Blood from ankylosing spondylitis patients appeared to carry a characteristic eight-variant TCR beta motif.

The CDR3 is made up of 13 amino acids. Trimming took 7 bases from V and 4 from J, leaving 12 bases between them. Germline V lookup: CDR1 SEHNR, CDR2 FQNEAQ (reference sequence). As the method for making TCR beta libraries, quantitative 5'-RACE with molecular barcodes was used. TCRdb fed the 5' RACE reads into MiXCR, producing one record per CDR3 protein. The table shows approximately 200,000 distinct CDR3 sequences, with about 13% occurring only once. Comment on this clonotype: No antigen is known for it.

V gene TRBV7-9 combines with J gene TRBJ2-3; D might be TRBD2 (5 bases). This clonotype was obtained from a male donor with ankylosing spondylitis or in good health (not recorded which). Sequencing input: blood, either unsorted or a sorted T cell fraction (not recorded which). This chain's CDR3 is CASTGGLSDTQYF. CDR3 nucleotide sequence: TGTGCCAGCACTGGAGGACTCTCAGATACGCAGTATTTT.